The rows below give T cell receptor beta chains drawn from one sample of a study of shared clonotypes between healthy human individuals. TCRdb keeps only in-frame clones here, not all; method: immunoSEQ multiplex PCR. In the table there are around 2,000,000 clones, 85% to 95% of which are singletons. Sequenced: naive CD4+ T cells sorted from blood. These receptors all come from a man aged 18 to 30 in good health. Each CDR3 is given with its conserved first and last residue. The order of the fields is D gene, clone size, J gene, V gene, CDR3 protein, CDR3 DNA. A D gene is named only where the DNA matches it firmly. A clone size is listed for some rows: how often the clone was seen (once, few, many), or a class if it is expanded.

. | . | TRBJ1-1 | TRBV10-3 | CAISEQINTEAFF | TGTGCCATCAGTGAACAGATTAACACTGAAGCTTTCTTT
. | . | TRBJ2-7 | TRBV6-1 | CASSPTARSEHEQYF | TGTGCCAGCAGTCCCACTGCTAGATCGGAACACGAGCAGTACTTC
. | . | TRBJ2-3 | TRBV7-2 | CASSLEFRGRDTDTQYF | TGTGCCAGCAGCTTAGAATTTCGGGGCAGGGACACAGATACGCAGTATTTT
. | . | TRBJ2-2 | TRBV28 | CGTENTGELFF | TGTGGGACAGAGAACACCGGGGAGCTGTTTTTT
. | . | TRBJ2-7 | TRBV10-1 | CASALSNRHEQYF | TGCGCCAGCGCTCTGTCAAATAGGCACGAGCAGTACTTC
TRBD1 | . | TRBJ1-1 | TRBV6-5 | CASSRDRTEAFF | TGTGCCAGCAGCCGGGACAGAACTGAAGCTTTCTTT
TRBD2 | once | TRBJ2-1 | TRBV5-1 | CASSPTSLNEQFF | TGCGCCAGCAGCCCGACTAGCCTTAATGAGCAGTTCTTC
. | . | TRBJ1-1 | TRBV14 | CASSQGPNTEAFF | TGTGCCAGCAGCCAAGGGCCGAACACTGAAGCTTTCTTT
. | . | TRBJ1-1 | TRBV5-6 | CASSSGANTEAFF | TGTGCCAGCAGCTCTGGAGCGAACACTGAAGCTTTCTTT
. | . | TRBJ1-6 | TRBV15 | CATSSDSLLGPLHF | TGTGCCACCAGCTCAGACAGCCTGCTAGGACCCCTCCACTTT
TRBD1 | once | TRBJ1-2 | TRBV4-1 | CASSPTLLQGSRNYGYTF | TGCGCCAGCAGCCCGACTTTATTACAGGGGAGTCGGAATTATGGCTACACCTTC
. | . | TRBJ1-5 | TRBV27 | CASSPTIGTYSNQPQHF | TGTGCCAGCAGCCCTACTATTGGGACTTATAGCAATCAGCCCCAGCATTTT
TRBD1 | . | TRBJ2-2 | TRBV18 | CASSPKAAGQGASGELFF | TGTGCCAGCTCACCAAAAGCAGCGGGACAGGGGGCGTCCGGGGAGCTGTTTTTT
TRBD1 | . | TRBJ2-7 | TRBV5-1 | CASSVTGSYEQYF | TGCGCCAGCAGCGTGACAGGGTCCTACGAGCAGTACTTC
. | . | TRBJ1-1 | TRBV11-2 | CASSLGGDTEAFF | TGTGCCAGCAGTCTTGGGGGGGACACTGAAGCTTTCTTT
TRBD2 | . | TRBJ2-7 | TRBV30 | CAWSVMGGPSEQYF | TGTGCCTGGAGTGTGATGGGAGGGCCTAGCGAGCAGTACTTC
TRBD1 | . | TRBJ1-2 | TRBV30 | CAWSVPLQRGRRGYTF | TGTGCCTGGAGTGTTCCCCTCCAAAGGGGGCGCCGGGGCTACACCTTC
. | . | TRBJ1-5 | TRBV30 | CAWSVRRQSNQPQHF | TGTGCCTGGAGTGTCCGTCGGCAAAGCAATCAGCCCCAGCATTTT
. | . | TRBJ2-5 | TRBV7-9 | CASSRRETQYF | TGTGCCAGCAGTCGAAGGGAGACCCAGTACTTC
. | . | TRBJ1-2 | TRBV5-1 | CASSSTTEVYGYTF | TGCGCCAGCAGCTCGACGACAGAAGTCTATGGCTACACCTTC
. | . | TRBJ2-7 | TRBV7-9 | CASSKEGADSFYEQYF | TGTGCCAGCAGCAAAGAAGGGGCAGATAGTTTCTACGAGCAGTACTTC
TRBD2 | . | TRBJ2-3 | TRBV28 | CASTRLAGSTDTQYF | TGTGCCAGCACACGACTAGCGGGGAGCACAGATACGCAGTATTTT
. | . | TRBJ2-7 | TRBV9 | CASSVDKGIEQYF | TGTGCCAGCAGCGTAGATAAGGGGATCGAGCAGTACTTC
. | . | TRBJ1-2 | TRBV14 | CASSREGDGIGYGYTF | TGTGCCAGCAGCCGCGAGGGTGACGGAATAGGCTATGGCTACACCTTC
. | . | TRBJ1-5 | TRBV11-2 | CASSEGGLSNQPQHF | TGTGCCAGCAGCGAGGGCGGCCTTAGCAATCAGCCCCAGCATTTT
TRBD1 | . | TRBJ2-7 | TRBV30 | CAWSVKTGASYEQYF | TGTGCCTGGAGTGTAAAGACAGGGGCCTCCTACGAGCAGTACTTC
. | . | TRBJ2-2 | TRBV5-1 | CASSSGLRANTGELFF | TGCGCCAGCAGCTCTGGACTGAGGGCGAACACCGGGGAGCTGTTTTTT
. | . | TRBJ1-5 | TRBV5-1 | CASSPNPLPNSNQPQHF | TGCGCCAGCAGCCCTAATCCCCTACCCAATAGCAATCAGCCCCAGCATTTT
. | . | TRBJ2-7 | TRBV5-6 | CASSREYAYEQYF | TGTGCCAGCAGCCGGGAGTACGCCTACGAGCAGTACTTC
. | once | TRBJ2-1 | TRBV30 | CAWSLENEQFF | TGTGCCTGGAGTTTGGAGAATGAGCAGTTCTTC
TRBD1 | . | TRBJ2-7 | TRBV2 | CASSEGTGAYEQYF | TGTGCCAGCAGTGAAGGGACAGGAGCGTACGAGCAGTACTTC
. | . | TRBJ2-2 | TRBV7-7 | CASSLVPGGTGELFF | TGTGCTAGCAGCTTAGTTCCAGGGGGGACCGGGGAGCTGTTTTTT
. | . | TRBJ2-7 | TRBV10-3 | CATHRAGGSYEQYF | TGTGCCACCCACAGGGCTGGGGGCTCCTACGAGCAGTACTTC
. | . | TRBJ2-5 | TRBV2 | CASNRVEAETQYF | TGTGCCAGCAACCGAGTAGAGGCAGAGACCCAGTACTTC
. | once | TRBJ1-2 | TRBV25-1 | CASSDLGQQSNYGYTF | TGTGCCAGCAGTGACCTTGGACAGCAAAGTAACTATGGCTACACCTTC
TRBD2 | . | TRBJ2-7 | TRBV7-7 | CASSLGPETSGREYEQYF | TGTGCCAGCAGCTTAGGACCGGAGACTAGCGGGAGAGAATACGAGCAGTACTTC
. | . | TRBJ1-2 | TRBV5-4 | CASSYQQRTNYGYTF | TGTGCCAGCAGCTATCAACAGAGGACCAACTATGGCTACACCTTC
. | . | TRBJ1-5 | TRBV2 | CASSVQEAYSNQPQHF | TGTGCCAGCAGTGTACAGGAGGCCTATAGCAATCAGCCCCAGCATTTT
. | . | TRBJ2-7 | TRBV27 | CASSPRAGYEQYF | TGTGCCAGCAGTCCACGAGCGGGTTACGAGCAGTACTTC
. | . | TRBJ1-3 | TRBV13 | CASNRGGSGNTIYF | TGTGCCAGCAATAGGGGAGGCTCTGGAAACACCATATATTTT
. | once | TRBJ2-1 | TRBV9 | CASSALADPYNEQFF | TGTGCCAGCAGCGCCTTAGCGGACCCCTACAATGAGCAGTTCTTC
TRBD1 | . | TRBJ1-3 | TRBV6-1 | CASSPQGPSGNTIYF | TGTGCCAGCAGCCCACAGGGGCCCTCTGGAAACACCATATATTTT
. | . | TRBJ1-4 | TRBV7-9 | CASSLRTDNEKLFF | TGTGCCAGCAGCTTACGGACGGACAATGAAAAACTGTTTTTT
. | . | TRBJ2-7 | TRBV7-9 | CASSLAGLSYEQYF | TGTGCCAGCAGCTTAGCGGGCCTTAGCTACGAGCAGTACTTC
. | . | TRBJ2-7 | TRBV7-2 | CASSLTPYEQYF | TGTGCCAGCAGCTTAACCCCCTACGAGCAGTACTTC